A single T cell receptor beta chain is shown here with its context. This entry belongs to a study of blood T cell repertoires in COVID-19. Original processing methods: Reference gene primers were amplified, and this amplification served to estimate nucleated cell counts. Some clones are missing from TCRdb's copy, which holds only in-frame ones; the method was immunoSEQ multiplex PCR. V and J calls and clone size are copied from that table; D and trimming were computed from the DNA. Among over 150,000 clones listed, nearly 80% were seen once. This CDR3 region has 15 residues. CDR1 is SGHVS, CDR2 FNYEAQ, per germline. V trimming: 5 bases; J trimming: 4 bases; junction bases outside the gene matches: 6.

The TCR comes from an elderly man with acute or convalescent COVID-19. Sequencing was carried out using peripheral blood. The J gene is TRBJ2-2, the V gene TRBV7-6; 8 bases are shared with TRBD1. The CDR3 loop reads CASSLGQGGTGELFF. In nucleotides, the CDR3 is TGTGCCAGCAGCCTTGGACAGGGTGGCACCGGGGAGCTGTTTTTT.